The 3 T cell receptor beta chains presented below share a single source sample, sequenced in a study of T cells in Graves' hyperthyroidism and ophthalmopathy. TCR beta CDR3 regions were amplified from RNA. Initially, a first-round RT-PCR of the TCR CDR3 employed the HTBI primer set. Using its own MiXCR run on the multiplex PCR reads, TCRdb lists one record per CDR3 protein. Of fewer than 250,000 distinct CDR3 sequences listed, 16% are singletons. The specimen sequenced was blood. These receptors came from a young woman with Graves' ophthalmopathy.

This clonotype was seen more than once but under ten times. The rearrangement links TRBV4-3 to TRBJ2-1; a weak D match, TRBD2 (6 bases). V shed 1 base and J shed 4 bases, with 11 bases lying between them. The CDR3 length is 15 residues. Germline V gives CDR1 LGHNA, CDR2 YSLEER. The CDR3 spells CASSQALGRYNEQFF. CDR3 nucleotide sequence: TGCGCCAGCAGCCAAGCCCTCGGGAGATACAATGAGCAGTTCTTC.

In its sample, this clonotype was seen many times. The genes are TRBV11-2 and TRBJ1-1; D gene unclear. In germline, CDR1 is SGHAT, CDR2 FQNNGV. Trimming removed 1 base from V and 5 bases from J, with 11 bases in between. This CDR3 has 14 residues. CDR3 nucleotide sequence: TGTGCCAGCAGCTTAGGGCATGGAGTTACTGAAGCTTTCTTT. Amino acids: CASSLGHGVTEAFF.

There are many counts of this clonotype. The chain combines TRBV30 with TRBJ2-1; 14 bases line up with TRBD2. Germline V gene sequence: CDR1 GTSNPN, CDR2 SVGIG (reference sequence). CDR3 length: 16 amino acids. V gave up 4 bases and J gave up 9 bases; unmatched junction bases: 11. In DNA, the CDR3 is TGTGCCTGGACCGAGGGACTAGCGGGAGTAGGCAGTGAGCAGTTCTTC. Translating gives CAWTEGLAGVGSEQFF.